This TCR beta chain was observed in a study of shared clonotypes between healthy human individuals. The germline V gene encodes CDR1 MNHNY and CDR2 SVGAGI (reference sequence). V gave up 0 bases and J gave up 2 bases, with 8 bases separating them. CDR3 size: 15 residues. Sequenced by immunoSEQ multiplex PCR; TCRdb stores in-frame clones only, minus some. Of over 2 million clones detected, 85% to 95% appear once; the ten largest clones hold 0.13%. This TCR was sampled from a man aged 18 to 30 in good health. V is TRBV6-6 and J is TRBJ1-5, with D perhaps matching TRBD1 (5 bases). Sequences were obtained from naive CD4+ T cells sorted from blood. This sample's subset: CD45RA+ positively selected. CDR3 coding DNA: TGTGCCAGCAGTTACTCGGTGGGGGGCAATCAGCCCCAGCATTTT. Translated: CASSYSVGGNQPQHF.